The present TCR beta chain was sequenced within a study of blood T cell repertoires in COVID-19 (dated by TCRdb to the early 2020s). Broadly, across the study: Collaborator samples came from the United States, Italy and Spain and covered acute and convalescent phases of COVID-19. The material from the prospective study consisted of cDNA or gDNA derived from T cells, B-cell-depleted T cells, or PBMCs. Subjects who had been exposed to COVID-19, were actively infected with it, or had recovered from it provided the deeply sampled blood TCRbeta repertoires that made up the dataset. The repertoires were released in a freely available public database intended as a resource for research on the immune response to SARS-CoV-2. The samples were drawn from the first 160 participants of the ongoing ImmuneRACE study and from more than 1,000 subjects provided by 6 global collaborators. A de-identified subject ID, COVID-19 status, age in years and sex were almost always included in the sample metadata. Where available, HLA class I and class II types were obtained from metadata supplied by the sample provider rather than from assay-based typing.

Study-wide conclusions, independent of this receptor: How much clinical and demographic metadata was included differed by source and by participant, and the metadata was provided uncurated.

Collaborating institutions collected whole blood in K2EDTA tubes following their own protocols. For TCRbeta analysis, collaborators shipped samples as frozen whole blood, isolated PBMCs, or DNA extracted from either of those sample types. From the germline V gene (reference sequence), CDR1 is GTSNPN and CDR2 is SVGIG. The CDR3 holds 13 amino acids from the cysteine to the phenylalanine. The only DNA kept is the CDR3, 39 bases in frame from the first base. V and J are trimmed by 5 bases and 0 bases, and the gene matches miss 1 base of the junction. TCRbeta CDR3 regions were amplified from genomic DNA by means of the immunoSEQ Assay, a bias-controlled multiplex PCR. In the source study's methods: The number of nucleated cells in each sample was estimated by amplification of reference gene primers within the assay. To quantify the absolute abundance of each unique TCRbeta CDR3 rearrangement, sequence reads were collapsed and filtered. For each sample, productive Simpson clonality was calculated by taking the square root of Simpson's diversity index across productive rearrangements. Imported from immuneACCESS, the table was reduced by TCRdb to in-frame sequences with V and J called. These copies leave out some clones; in studies compared against another copy, an unresolved V gene accounts for under half, and the cause of the remainder is not known. The DNA was the basis for D and trimming; V, J and clone size are from that table. The sample profile shows about 180,000 clones; more than 75% of them were found once. Together, the top ten hold around 8% of the sample.

A remark on this clone: Which antigen it targets is not known. Within one base of it there is no much larger clone, and no base qualities were kept.

The origin of this receptor is a woman aged 70 to 79 with acute or convalescent COVID-19. The sequencing sample was made of peripheral blood. The receptor chain draws on TRBV30 and TRBJ1-5; the central 7 bases match TRBD1. The DNA sequence follows: TGTGCCTGGGACAGGGATAGCAATCAGCCCCAGCATTTT. It codes for CAWDRDSNQPQHF.